Listed here are 24 T cell receptor beta chains from one sample, sequenced in a study of glioma-infiltrating T cells after dendritic cell vaccination. Time point in this sample: after dendritic cell vaccination, including at tumor progression/relapse. The method was immunoSEQ multiplex PCR; TCRdb's version includes in-frame clones alone and lacks a portion of them. The sample contains tens of thousands of clones, less than 90% of which appear only once. The input for sequencing was blood, taken after dendritic cell vaccination. The receptors were gathered from a human donor with glioblastoma.

The chain employs TRBV18 and TRBJ2-2; D possibly corresponds to TRBD1 (6 bases). This CDR3 contains 15 residues. The germline V and J ends were trimmed by 6 bases and 6 bases, with 17 bases remaining between them. Germline lookup yields CDR1 KGHSH and CDR2 LQKENI. The DNA for the CDR3 is TGTGCCAGCTCCACAGTCCCCCAGGGGCCCGGGGAGCTGTTTTTT. Its translation: CASSTVPQGPGELFF.

This rearrangement joins TRBV7-2 to TRBJ1-1, with D possibly TRBD1 on 5 matching bases. CDR1 is SGHTA, CDR2 FQGNSA, per germline. V shed 3 bases and J shed 4 bases, with 9 bases lying between them. CDR3 size: 13 residues. In DNA, the CDR3 is TGTGCCAGCAGCTTTAGTAGGGGCACTGAAGCTTTCTTT. The encoded protein is CASSFSRGTEAFF.

The V and J genes are TRBV7-9 and TRBJ2-5; D is undetermined. The CDR3 extends over 13 amino acids. The germline CDR1 and CDR2 sequences are SEHNR and FQNEAQ (reference sequence). Trimming shortened V by 1 base and J by 5 bases, and 8 bases separated the two germline ends. The CDR3 sequence is CASSLDSKETQYF. In DNA form, the CDR3 reads TGTGCCAGCAGCTTAGATTCTAAGGAGACCCAGTACTTC.

The chain recombines TRBV2 with TRBJ2-5; D unclear. The J call may be in error: the DNA end matches TRBJ2-7 better. The CDR3 covers 11 residues. The V gene's germline CDR1 is SNHLY and CDR2 FYNNEI. The CDR3 loop reads CASSQVNEQYF. DNA for the CDR3: TGTGCCAGCAGCCAAGTAAACGAGCAGTACTTC.

The CDR3, as DNA: TGCGCCAGCAGCTTGGGGGCGGCGGGTCCCTACAATGAGCAGTTCTTC. Its protein product is CASSLGAAGPYNEQFF. The chain joins TRBV5-1 to TRBJ2-1, with D tentatively TRBD2 (5 bases). There are 16 residues in the CDR3. The V end was cut by 0 bases, the J end by 2 bases, with 12 bases between. From germline, CDR1 is SGHRS and CDR2 YFSETQ.

The V call is TRBV19, the J call TRBJ2-5; TRBD2 matches at 13 bases. Trimming removed 8 bases from V and 4 bases from J; junction bases left unmatched: 4. The CDR3 has 14 amino acids. Germline V lookup: CDR1 LNHDA, CDR2 SQIVND (reference sequence). CDR3 amino acids: CASRTSGGGETQYF. The CDR3 DNA follows: TGTGCCAGTCGGACTAGCGGGGGTGGAGAGACCCAGTACTTC. Full variable domain (outside the CDR3, taken from reference TRBV19 and TRBJ2-5): DGGITQSPKYLFRKEGQNVTLSCEQNLNHDAMYWYRQDPGQGLRLIYYSQIVNDFQKGDIAEGYSVSREKKESFPLTVTSAQKNPTAFYLCASRTSGGGETQYFGPGTRLLVL.

The chain uses TRBV13 and TRBJ1-2; D uncertain. Germline CDR1 PRHDT, CDR2 FYEKMQ (reference sequence). V was shortened by 3 bases and J by 2 bases, with 13 bases between the two germline ends. The CDR3 consists of 15 residues. The CDR3 nucleotides are TGTGCCAGCAGCTTTATGGCAGCGAGGAACTATGGCTACACCTTC. Encoded protein: CASSFMAARNYGYTF.

The CDR3 bases are TGTGCCAGCAGCTTATGGGCGGGGGGGACAGATACGCAGTATTTT. Amino acids: CASSLWAGGTDTQYF. The chain combines TRBV7-3 with TRBJ2-3; 9 nucleotides align to TRBD2. With V trimmed by 2 bases and J by 3 bases, 3 bases remained unmatched. The CDR3 consists of 15 residues. Per germline, CDR1 SGHTA and CDR2 FQGTGA.

The chain joins TRBV5-1 to TRBJ1-2, with 9 bases lining up with TRBD1. Germline CDR1 is SGHRS and CDR2 is YFSETQ. V lost 4 bases, J lost 8 bases, and 15 bases stayed unmatched. The CDR3 is made up of 16 amino acids. The CDR3: CASSPGTGIAGEGYTF. The CDR3 DNA reads TGCGCCAGCAGCCCCGGGACAGGGATTGCGGGGGAAGGCTACACCTTC.

The chain employs TRBV6-5 and TRBJ2-5; maybe TRBD1 (6 bases). Germline V gene lookup returns CDR1 MNHEY and CDR2 SVGAGI. The CDR3 is 13 amino acids. Trimming pared 6 bases from V and 1 base from J, leaving 9 bases between. CDR3 sequence (DNA): TGTGCCAGCAGGACGACAGGCCAAGAGACCCAGTACTTC. The encoded protein is CASRTTGQETQYF.

The chain's CDR3 is CASLGQDTQYF. In DNA form, the CDR3 reads TGTGCCAGCCTGGGCCAGGATACGCAGTATTTT. The chain combines TRBV6-4 with TRBJ2-3; no reliable D call. The CDR3 length is 11 residues. V was clipped by 8 bases and J by 6 bases, with 9 bases between them. In germline, CDR1 is MRHNA, CDR2 SNTAGT.

V and J are TRBV27 and TRBJ2-7; TRBD2 aligns across 9 bases. The J segment lost 2 bases and the V segment lost 1 base, leaving 9 bases of the junction unmatched. The CDR3 consists of 17 residues. The germline V gene encodes CDR1 MNHEY and CDR2 SMNVEV (reference sequence). CDR3 loop: CASSLLVGLAGTYEQYF. The CDR3 DNA sequence: TGTGCCAGCAGTTTATTGGTGGGCCTAGCGGGGACCTACGAGCAGTACTTC.

The chain uses TRBV10-3 and TRBJ2-3; perhaps TRBD1 as D (6 bases). CDR1 ENHRY and CDR2 SYGVKD come from the germline V gene. Trimming removed 6 bases at V and 5 bases at J, with 12 bases between. The CDR3 covers 13 residues. The DNA of the CDR3 is TGTGCCATCAGCCCAGGGGAAGAAGATACGCAGTATTTT. Its protein product is CAISPGEEDTQYF.

The chain recombines TRBV5-1 with TRBJ1-1; perhaps TRBD1 as D (5 bases). V was trimmed by 4 bases and J by 5 bases, leaving 18 bases between them. Germline-derived CDR1 and CDR2 are SGHRS and YFSETQ. This CDR3 spans 15 amino acids. For the CDR3, the DNA is TGCGCCAGCAGCAGGGGCTCCTCTATGGGTACTGAAGCTTTCTTT. Protein product: CASSRGSSMGTEAFF.

V gene TRBV6-1 combines with J gene TRBJ1-1, with D perhaps matching TRBD1 (6 bases). The CDR3 sequence is 14 residues long. The germline V and J ends were trimmed by 8 bases and 4 bases, with 17 bases remaining between them. Germline CDR1 MNHNS, CDR2 SASEGT. CDR3 nucleotides: TGTGCCAGCCGCCCAGGGGAGACTTTCACTGAAGCTTTCTTT. This sequence encodes CASRPGETFTEAFF.

This clone appeared a single time. This chain connects TRBV19 to TRBJ2-1; the D is unclear. The V gene's germline CDR1 is LNHDA and CDR2 SQIVND (reference sequence). Trimming cost V 6 bases and J 8 bases, with 11 bases left between them. This CDR3 is built from 12 residues. The CDR3 DNA reads as TGTGCCAGTAGCACCAGGTCGCATGAGCAGTTCTTC. Amino acids: CASSTRSHEQFF.

The chain has TRBV7-2 and TRBJ2-7, with D maybe TRBD2 (6 bases). Germline CDR1 reads SGHTA; CDR2 reads FQGNSA. V was shortened by 5 bases and J by 2 bases, with 16 bases between the two germline ends. The CDR3 is made up of 15 amino acids. The CDR3 loop is CASSGRGGGAYEQYF. CDR3 nucleotide sequence: TGTGCCAGCAGCGGACGAGGCGGCGGGGCCTACGAGCAGTACTTC.

V and J are TRBV7-9 and TRBJ1-4, with D perhaps TRBD1 (6 bases). V shed 3 bases and J shed 8 bases, with 13 bases lying between them. In germline, CDR1 is SEHNR, CDR2 FQNEAQ (reference sequence). This CDR3 region has 14 residues. The CDR3 coding sequence is TGTGCCAGCAGCTTCAGGGGCGTCGGGGAAAAACTGTTTTTT. This codes for CASSFRGVGEKLFF.

The chain joins TRBV10-3 to TRBJ2-3; 13 bases are a match to TRBD2. With V trimmed by 6 bases and J by 0 bases, 3 bases remained unmatched. In germline, CDR1 is ENHRY, CDR2 SYGVKD. The CDR3 spans 16 residues. The CDR3 is CAISRLAGGSTDTQYF. The CDR3 DNA reads TGTGCCATCAGCCGACTAGCGGGGGGTAGCACAGATACGCAGTATTTT.

The V call is TRBV4-3, the J call TRBJ2-2; 10 bases are a match to TRBD2. Germline V lookup: CDR1 LGHNA, CDR2 YSLEER. With V trimmed by 0 bases and J by 5 bases, 6 bases remained unmatched. This CDR3 has 17 residues. The chain's CDR3 is CASSQDMSGGATGELFF. CDR3 nucleotide sequence: TGCGCCAGCAGCCAAGATATGAGCGGGGGGGCAACCGGGGAGCTGTTTTTT.

The chain employs TRBV6-1 and TRBJ1-2, with a tentative D call TRBD1 (5 bases). The germline gives CDR1 MNHNS, CDR2 SASEGT. This CDR3 comprises 16 residues. The ends were cut back, 2 bases at V and 1 base at J, with 14 bases in the middle. CDR3 coding DNA: TGTGCCAGCAGTGAAACACTCCAGGGATTTAACTATGGCTACACCTTC. It specifies CASSETLQGFNYGYTF.

This clone appeared a single time. This chain joins TRBV5-6 and TRBJ2-1, with D possibly being TRBD2 (5 bases). In germline, CDR1 is SGHDT, CDR2 YYEEEE. The CDR3 consists of 15 residues. V gave up 2 bases and J gave up 6 bases, with 15 bases separating them. CDR3 in amino acids: CASSFEGWPSNEQFF. Here the CDR3 DNA reads TGTGCCAGCAGCTTCGAGGGATGGCCGAGCAATGAGCAGTTCTTC.

CDR3: CASSYGGNQPQHF. CDR3 in DNA: TGTGCCAGCAGTTACGGAGGGAATCAGCCCCAGCATTTT. The V call is TRBV6-5, the J call TRBJ1-5; D remains ambiguous. The CDR3 runs 13 residues. Trimming shortened V by 2 bases and J by 4 bases, and 6 bases separated the two germline ends. Germline values: CDR1 MNHEY, CDR2 SVGAGI.

The V and J genes are TRBV6-1 and TRBJ1-2; D perhaps matches TRBD1 (5 bases). V was shortened by 3 bases and J by 1 base, with 15 bases between the two germline ends. There are 16 residues in the CDR3. From germline, CDR1 is MNHNS and CDR2 SASEGT. DNA of the CDR3: TGTGCCAGCAGTGATCGGGGTGTGGGGGGTAACTATGGCTACACCTTC. Translating it yields CASSDRGVGGNYGYTF.